These T cell receptor beta chains were read from a single sample in a study of T cells after yellow fever vaccination. TCRdb analysed the 5' RACE reads with MiXCR anew, one entry per CDR3 protein. The sample records some 550,000 distinct CDR3 sequences, about 19% being singletons. Sequencing was performed on PBMCs, taken 15 days after the yellow fever booster vaccination. These receptor sequences come from a man younger than 45 who received the YFV17D yellow fever vaccine. Each CDR3 is given with its conserved first and last residue. D genes are given only for firm matches. The size field is filled for only some rows; it gives once, few, many or a size class.

J: TRBJ1-1; length: 11; V: TRBV6-5; D: NA; size: NA; CDR3: CASRGIAEAFF; DNA: TGTGCCAGCAGGGGAATTGCTGAAGCTTTCTTT
J: TRBJ2-3; length: 15; V: TRBV5-1; D: TRBD2; size: few; CDR3: CASSPGTSGSDTQYF; DNA: TGCGCCAGCAGCCCTGGGACTAGCGGGAGTGATACGCAGTATTTT
J: TRBJ2-7; length: 15; V: TRBV18; D: TRBD1; size: NA; CDR3: CASSQNTGDLYEQYF; DNA: TGTGCCAGCTCACAGAACACAGGGGATCTTTACGAGCAGTACTTC
J: TRBJ2-5; length: 16; V: TRBV7-9; D: TRBD2; size: NA; CDR3: CASSLDRTSGQETQYF; DNA: TGTGCCAGCAGCTTGGATCGGACTAGCGGCCAAGAGACCCAGTACTTC
J: TRBJ2-2; length: 14; V: TRBV3-1; D: TRBD1; size: NA; CDR3: CASTTQGDSGELFF; DNA: TGTGCCAGCACCACTCAGGGGGACAGCGGGGAGCTGTTTTTT
J: TRBJ2-3; length: 15; V: TRBV20-1; D: NA; size: few; CDR3: CSANRGEGGTDTQYF; DNA: TGCAGTGCCAACCGGGGTGAGGGAGGCACAGATACGCAGTATTTT
J: TRBJ2-7; length: 16; V: TRBV7-9; D: TRBD2; size: NA; CDR3: CASSLVGGSDAYEQYF; DNA: TGTGCCAGCAGCTTAGTGGGGGGGAGTGATGCCTACGAGCAGTACTTC
J: TRBJ2-1; length: 12; V: TRBV25-1; D: NA; size: once; CDR3: CASSGLVNEQFF; DNA: TGTGCCAGCAGTGGACTAGTCAATGAGCAGTTCTTC
J: TRBJ2-7; length: 16; V: TRBV7-9; D: NA; size: NA; CDR3: CASSLGPTTGPREQYF; DNA: TGTGCCAGCAGCTTAGGTCCGACAACAGGGCCTAGGGAGCAGTACTTC
J: TRBJ2-1; length: 18; V: TRBV11-2; D: NA; size: NA; CDR3: CASSLVRRSVSSYNEQFF; DNA: TGTGCCAGCAGCCTAGTACGCCGGAGCGTGAGCTCCTACAATGAGCAGTTCTTC
J: TRBJ1-2; length: 12; V: TRBV9; D: TRBD1; size: NA; CDR3: CASSRDRDRYTF; DNA: TGTGCCAGCAGCCGGGACAGGGATCGCTACACCTTC
J: TRBJ2-1; length: 13; V: TRBV7-7; D: NA; size: NA; CDR3: CASSLALENEQFF; DNA: TGTGCTAGCAGCTTAGCCCTAGAAAATGAGCAGTTCTTC
J: TRBJ1-1; length: 17; V: TRBV6-5; D: TRBD1; size: few; CDR3: CASSYWDRSGGTVEAFF; DNA: TGTGCCAGCAGTTACTGGGACAGGTCTGGGGGAACGGTAGAAGCTTTCTTT
J: TRBJ2-1; length: 17; V: TRBV4-2; D: TRBD2; size: NA; CDR3: CASSQDLRTSGSNEQFF; DNA: TGTGCCAGCAGCCAAGATCTGAGGACTAGCGGTTCGAATGAGCAGTTCTTC
J: TRBJ2-2; length: 14; V: TRBV5-1; D: NA; size: few; CDR3: CASSFLENTGELFF; DNA: TGCGCCAGCAGCTTCTTAGAGAACACCGGGGAGCTGTTTTTT
J: TRBJ2-7; length: 15; V: TRBV5-1; D: NA; size: few; CDR3: CASSLEVRQGSGQYF; DNA: TGCGCCAGCAGCTTGGAAGTCAGGCAGGGATCCGGGCAGTACTTC
J: TRBJ2-1; length: 15; V: TRBV27; D: TRBD2; size: NA; CDR3: CAAADASGTYNEQFF; DNA: TGTGCCGCAGCTGATGCTAGCGGGACCTACAATGAGCAGTTCTTC
J: TRBJ2-5; length: 15; V: TRBV28; D: NA; size: NA; CDR3: CASSKRTDPVETQYF; DNA: TGTGCCAGCAGTAAACGGACAGACCCGGTGGAGACCCAGTACTTC
J: TRBJ1-1; length: 17; V: TRBV25-1; D: TRBD1; size: NA; CDR3: CASRTGGGGPKNTEAFF; DNA: TGTGCCAGCAGGACAGGGGGCGGGGGCCCCAAGAACACTGAAGCTTTCTTT
J: TRBJ2-7; length: 15; V: TRBV18; D: TRBD2; size: NA; CDR3: CASSPGGVLSYEQYF; DNA: TGTGCCAGCTCACCAGGGGGGGTCCTATCCTACGAGCAGTACTTC
J: TRBJ2-1; length: 13; V: TRBV14; D: NA; size: few; CDR3: CASSQVSVGEQFF; DNA: TGTGCCAGCAGCCAAGTATCAGTGGGTGAGCAGTTCTTC
J: TRBJ2-2; length: 15; V: TRBV7-2; D: NA; size: NA; CDR3: CASSLLGSKAGELFF; DNA: TGTGCCAGCAGCTTACTCGGGAGTAAAGCCGGGGAGCTGTTTTTT
J: TRBJ2-3; length: 15; V: TRBV9; D: TRBD2; size: few; CDR3: CASSVNLAGTDTQYF; DNA: TGTGCCAGCAGCGTTAATTTAGCGGGAACAGATACGCAGTATTTT
J: TRBJ2-3; length: 15; V: TRBV18; D: NA; size: few; CDR3: CASSPSGLPVSVQYF; DNA: TGTGCCAGCTCACCTTCCGGGTTACCCGTTTCGGTGCAGTATTTT
J: TRBJ2-1; length: 15; V: TRBV6-5; D: TRBD1; size: few; CDR3: CASSYGTGAYNEQFF; DNA: TGTGCCAGCAGTTACGGGACAGGGGCCTACAATGAGCAGTTCTTC
J: TRBJ1-4; length: 14; V: TRBV18; D: NA; size: few; CDR3: CASSPGSTDEKLFF; DNA: TGTGCCAGCTCACCAGGGTCTACCGATGAAAAACTGTTTTTT
J: TRBJ2-7; length: 14; V: TRBV28; D: NA; size: few; CDR3: CATAEGGVSYEQYF; DNA: TGTGCCACCGCAGAAGGGGGGGTAAGCTACGAGCAGTACTTC
J: TRBJ2-7; length: 13; V: TRBV12-3/TRBV12-4; D: NA; size: many; CDR3: CASRRTALYEQYF; DNA: TGTGCCAGCAGGCGGACAGCACTCTACGAGCAGTACTTC
J: TRBJ1-4; length: 12; V: TRBV12-3/TRBV12-4; D: NA; size: few; CDR3: CASRSEGEKLFF; DNA: TGTGCCAGCCGATCCGAAGGCGAAAAACTGTTTTTT
J: TRBJ2-7; length: 14; V: TRBV5-5; D: TRBD1; size: NA; CDR3: CASSGRQGFYEQYF; DNA: TGTGCCAGCAGCGGGAGACAGGGATTCTACGAGCAGTACTTC
J: TRBJ2-7; length: 15; V: TRBV23-1; D: TRBD1; size: few; CDR3: CASRIQRDSDYEQYF; DNA: TGCGCCAGCCGAATACAGAGGGACAGCGATTACGAGCAGTACTTC
J: TRBJ1-5; length: 13; V: TRBV4-3; D: NA; size: NA; CDR3: CASSQQHNQPQHF; DNA: TGCGCCAGCAGCCAACAGCACAATCAGCCCCAGCATTTT
J: TRBJ2-1; length: 13; V: TRBV11-2; D: NA; size: NA; CDR3: CASSLASVNEQFF; DNA: TGTGCCAGCAGCTTGGCTAGCGTGAATGAGCAGTTCTTC
J: TRBJ2-1; length: 15; V: TRBV11-2; D: TRBD1; size: few; CDR3: CASSARTGSGNEQFF; DNA: TGTGCCAGCAGCGCCAGGACAGGGTCCGGCAATGAGCAGTTCTTC
J: TRBJ2-1; length: 15; V: TRBV27; D: NA; size: few; CDR3: CASSIRAGSYNEQFF; DNA: TGTGCCAGCAGTATCCGGGCAGGGTCCTACAATGAGCAGTTCTTC
J: TRBJ2-2; length: 13; V: TRBV12-3/TRBV12-4; D: NA; size: NA; CDR3: CASTSLGTGELFF; DNA: TGTGCCAGCACCTCTTTAGGCACCGGGGAGCTGTTTTTT
J: TRBJ2-1; length: 14; V: TRBV20-1; D: NA; size: NA; CDR3: CSARGARSYNEQFF; DNA: TGCAGTGCTAGAGGGGCTAGATCCTACAATGAGCAGTTCTTC
J: TRBJ2-3; length: 13; V: TRBV20-1; D: TRBD1; size: NA; CDR3: CSASLGGPDTQYF; DNA: TGCAGCGCTAGTCTAGGGGGCCCAGATACGCAGTATTTT
J: TRBJ2-1; length: 14; V: TRBV20-1; D: NA; size: few; CDR3: CSAPGVAAIREQFF; DNA: TGCAGTGCCCCTGGGGTAGCGGCAATTCGTGAGCAGTTCTTC
J: TRBJ2-1; length: 13; V: TRBV20-1; D: TRBD1; size: few; CDR3: CSATGGTYNEQFF; DNA: TGCAGTGCTACAGGGGGTACGTACAATGAGCAGTTCTTC
J: TRBJ2-1; length: 18; V: TRBV7-8; D: TRBD2; size: few; CDR3: CASRDGLAGFISYNEQFF; DNA: TGTGCCAGCAGAGACGGACTAGCGGGATTTATCTCCTACAATGAGCAGTTCTTC
J: TRBJ1-3; length: 11; V: TRBV29-1; D: NA; size: NA; CDR3: CSAHRGDTIYF; DNA: TGCAGCGCACACCGGGGGGACACCATATATTTT
J: TRBJ2-7; length: 15; V: TRBV5-1; D: TRBD2; size: few; CDR3: CASSSLADFSYEQYF; DNA: TGCGCCAGCAGCTCTCTAGCGGATTTCTCCTACGAGCAGTACTTC
J: TRBJ2-5; length: 13; V: TRBV10-3; D: NA; size: NA; CDR3: CAINDGVQETQYF; DNA: TGTGCCATCAACGATGGAGTGCAAGAGACCCAGTACTTC
J: TRBJ2-2; length: 15; V: TRBV12-3/TRBV12-4; D: NA; size: NA; CDR3: CASSFGGWYGGELFF; DNA: TGTGCCAGCAGTTTCGGAGGGTGGTACGGCGGGGAGCTGTTTTTT
J: TRBJ2-1; length: 17; V: TRBV6-5; D: TRBD2; size: few; CDR3: CASSYSSGLVPSDEQFF; DNA: TGTGCCAGCAGTTACTCTAGTGGACTAGTTCCTTCGGATGAGCAGTTCTTC
J: TRBJ2-3; length: 19; V: TRBV11-2; D: TRBD2; size: NA; CDR3: CASSFGTSGIRLGADTQYF; DNA: TGTGCCAGCAGCTTTGGGACTAGCGGGATTCGGTTGGGGGCAGATACGCAGTATTTT
J: TRBJ2-7; length: 13; V: TRBV30; D: NA; size: once; CDR3: CAWSVGDSYEQYF; DNA: TGTGCCTGGAGTGTGGGCGACTCCTACGAGCAGTACTTC
J: TRBJ2-7; length: 14; V: TRBV7-2; D: TRBD2; size: NA; CDR3: CASSLTWWEGEQYF; DNA: TGTGCCAGCAGCTTAACCTGGTGGGAGGGGGAGCAGTACTTC
J: TRBJ2-2; length: 16; V: TRBV4-3; D: TRBD2; size: few; CDR3: CASSLGAGGNTGELFF; DNA: TGCGCCAGCAGCCTTGGAGCGGGGGGGAACACCGGGGAGCTGTTTTTT
J: TRBJ2-5; length: 13; V: TRBV6-1; D: TRBD2; size: NA; CDR3: CASWEGHPETQYF; DNA: TGTGCCAGTTGGGAGGGCCACCCAGAGACCCAGTACTTC
J: TRBJ1-1; length: 15; V: TRBV28; D: NA; size: few; CDR3: CASRPSNSMNTEAFF; DNA: TGTGCCAGCAGACCATCAAACAGCATGAACACTGAAGCTTTCTTT
J: TRBJ2-3; length: 17; V: TRBV5-1; D: NA; size: NA; CDR3: CASSLAQGGLGEDTQYF; DNA: TGCGCCAGCAGCTTGGCCCAGGGGGGGCTAGGCGAAGATACGCAGTATTTT
J: TRBJ1-1; length: 18; V: TRBV7-8; D: NA; size: NA; CDR3: CASSLAGRLVTKNTEAFF; DNA: TGTGCCAGCAGCTTAGCTGGGAGACTAGTTACTAAGAACACTGAAGCTTTCTTT
J: TRBJ2-1; length: 15; V: TRBV15; D: NA; size: few; CDR3: CATTPGQTTSGEQFF; DNA: TGTGCCACCACTCCGGGGCAAACTACCTCCGGTGAGCAGTTCTTC
J: TRBJ2-7; length: 12; V: TRBV18; D: NA; size: NA; CDR3: CASSPDNYEQYF; DNA: TGTGCCAGCTCACCAGACAACTACGAGCAGTACTTC
J: TRBJ1-5; length: 14; V: TRBV18; D: NA; size: NA; CDR3: CASSSIGRDQPQHF; DNA: TGTGCCAGCTCATCGATCGGGAGAGATCAGCCCCAGCATTTT
J: TRBJ2-7; length: 16; V: TRBV19; D: NA; size: few; CDR3: CASSIQGTPPNYEQYF; DNA: TGTGCCAGTAGTATCCAGGGGACCCCCCCGAACTACGAGCAGTACTTC
J: TRBJ2-7; length: 16; V: TRBV7-3; D: TRBD2; size: NA; CDR3: CASSPNLGLAGVEQYF; DNA: TGTGCCAGCAGCCCTAACCTCGGACTAGCGGGAGTTGAGCAGTACTTC
J: TRBJ1-3; length: 16; V: TRBV3-1; D: NA; size: few; CDR3: CASSREGTLGGNTIYF; DNA: TGTGCCAGCAGCCGAGAAGGGACTCTTGGTGGAAACACCATATATTTT